The present entry profiles one T cell receptor beta chain with its context. The data belong to a study of blood T cells in healthy people across ages. It was with a sample-barcoded 5' primer and a J-beta primer mix that a second PCR of about 6 to 11 cycles was run. TCRdb redid the calling of the 5' RACE reads with MiXCR, one entry per CDR3 protein. The repertoire holds roughly 1,700,000 distinct CDR3 sequences, with 28% as singletons. Germline CDR1 reads GTSNPN; CDR2 reads SVGIG (reference sequence). This CDR3 contains 14 residues. V gave up 1 base and J gave up 3 bases, with 12 bases separating them.

Sample: blood. The rearrangement joins TRBV30 to TRBJ1-2; the D is unclear. This sequence was found in a woman between 25 and 40 years old in good health. CDR3 sequence: CAWSDMGLDYGYTF. CDR3 DNA: TGTGCCTGGAGTGACATGGGCTTGGACTATGGCTACACCTTC. Complete variable domain (other parts from reference TRBV30 and TRBJ1-2): SQTIHQWPATLVQPVGSPLSLECTVEGTSNPNLYWYRQAAGRGLQLLFYSVGIGQISSEVPQNLSASRPQDRQFILSSKKLLLSDSGFYLCAWSDMGLDYGYTFGSGTRLTVV.